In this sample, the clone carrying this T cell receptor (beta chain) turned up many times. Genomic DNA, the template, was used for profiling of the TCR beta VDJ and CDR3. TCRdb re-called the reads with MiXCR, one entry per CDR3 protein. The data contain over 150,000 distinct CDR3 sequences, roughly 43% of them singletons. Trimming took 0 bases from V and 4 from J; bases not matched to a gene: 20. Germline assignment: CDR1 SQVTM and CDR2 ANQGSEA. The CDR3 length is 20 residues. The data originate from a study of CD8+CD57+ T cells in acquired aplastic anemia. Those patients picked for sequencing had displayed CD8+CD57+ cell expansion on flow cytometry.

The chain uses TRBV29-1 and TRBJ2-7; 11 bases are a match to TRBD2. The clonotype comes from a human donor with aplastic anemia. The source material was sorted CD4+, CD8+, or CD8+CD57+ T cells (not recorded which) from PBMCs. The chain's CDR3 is CSVEDRQGGKSTSGVYEQYF. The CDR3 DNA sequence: TGCAGCGTTGAAGATAGGCAAGGGGGCAAGTCGACTAGCGGGGTATACGAGCAGTACTTC.